These 8 T cell receptor beta chains originate from one sample sequenced in a study of Ad26.COV2.S vaccination and SARS-CoV-2 variants. Treatment described: approximately 18 received Ad26.COV2.S at low or high dose, single or two shots; about 5 received placebo; per-sample allocation not given. Sampling occurred on day 63 after the first vaccine or placebo injection. Only in-frame clones appear in the TCRdb table, and some are missing; sequencing was by immunoSEQ multiplex PCR. Here the sample spans 400,000 to 450,000 clones, around nine tenths being singletons. Sequencing used peripheral blood, obtained in a trial of Ad26.COV2.S vaccine versus placebo. All receptors come from a person between 18 and 60 years old who received the Ad26.COV2.S COVID-19 vaccine or a placebo.

This rearrangement joins TRBV27 to TRBJ2-7, with TRBD2 as a possible D gene (7 bases). Trimming cost V 0 bases and J 4 bases, with 13 bases left between them. Per germline, CDR1 MNHEY and CDR2 SMNVEV (reference sequence). CDR3 length equals 15 residues. The CDR3 region has the DNA TGTGCCAGCAGTTTATCGCTCGGGGGGCAGTACGAGCAGTACTTC. Translated, it gives CASSLSLGGQYEQYF.

This chain uses TRBV2 with TRBJ1-3; no firm D call. V gave up 4 bases and J gave up 0 bases, with 13 bases separating them. CDR1 is SNHLY and CDR2 is FYNNEI in the germline V gene. The CDR3 sequence is 16 residues long. The CDR3 is CASSAFGAPSGNTIYF. The CDR3, as DNA: TGTGCCAGCAGTGCTTTTGGAGCCCCCTCTGGAAACACCATATATTTT.

About this clone itself: This sample also contains other DNA sequences that code for the same CDR3. V is TRBV11-2 and J is TRBJ2-3; possible D gene TRBD2, 5 bases. With 1 base removed from V and 3 bases from J, the gap between germline ends came to 8 bases. The CDR3 extends over 14 amino acids. Germline CDR1 is SGHAT and CDR2 is FQNNGV. In DNA form, the CDR3 reads TGTGCCAGCAGCTTAGTCTCGGGAACAGATACGCAGTATTTT. Translation gives CASSLVSGTDTQYF.

A remark on this clone: This sample also contains other DNA sequences that code for the same CDR3. This chain connects TRBV7-9 to TRBJ2-1, with 8 bases matching TRBD2. Germline-derived CDR1 and CDR2 are SEHNR and FQNEAQ (reference sequence). The CDR3 covers 15 residues. V lost 5 bases and J lost 0; bases outside the gene matches: 3. The CDR3 region is CASSPSGSSYNEQFF. CDR3 DNA: TGTGCCAGCAGCCCGAGCGGGAGCTCCTACAATGAGCAGTTCTTC.

The chain combines TRBV28 with TRBJ2-1; 10 bases map to TRBD2. Unmatched junction bases numbered 7, after V lost 4 bases and J lost 4 bases. Germline assignment: CDR1 MDHEN and CDR2 SYDVKM. CDR3 length equals 16 residues. CDR3 amino acids: CASSSEGLADYNEQFF. The CDR3 DNA reads as TGTGCCAGCAGTTCGGAAGGACTAGCGGATTACAATGAGCAGTTCTTC. Full variable domain (remainder filled in from reference TRBV28 and TRBJ2-1): DVKVTQSSRYLVKRTGEKVFLECVQDMDHENMFWYRQDPGLGLRLIYFSYDVKMKEKGDIPEGYSVSREKKERFSLILESASTNQTSMYLCASSSEGLADYNEQFFGPGTRLTVL.

CDR3 sequence (DNA): TGTGCCAGCAGTTCCTTCTCTGGAAACACCATATATTTT. Translating it yields CASSSFSGNTIYF. The rearrangement uses TRBV7-2 and TRBJ1-3; no firm D call. V lost 6 bases and J 0 bases, leaving 6 bases between the germline ends. The length of the CDR3 is 13 residues. Germline CDR1 and CDR2: SGHTA and FQGNSA.

This clone was counted a single time. The gene calls are TRBV2 and TRBJ1-3; 7 nucleotides align to TRBD1. V shed 8 bases and J 2 bases; nucleotides not matched to a gene: 12. The germline CDR1 and CDR2 sequences are SNHLY and FYNNEI. The CDR3 totals 16 residues. The CDR3 DNA reads TGTGCCAGCCAAGGGGGCCTCCAGGCCGCTGGAAACACCATATATTTT. Translated, it gives CASQGGLQAAGNTIYF.

The gene calls are TRBV19 and TRBJ1-1; a possible D gene is TRBD1 (5 bases). Trimming removed 3 bases at V and 2 bases at J, with 10 bases between. Per the germline V gene, CDR1 is LNHDA and CDR2 is SQIVND (reference sequence). This CDR3 is 14 amino acids long. The CDR3 loop reads CASSMGQINTEAFF. The CDR3 region has the DNA TGTGCCAGTAGTATGGGGCAGATTAACACTGAAGCTTTCTTT. Complete variable domain (other parts from reference TRBV19 and TRBJ1-1): DGGITQSPKYLFRKEGQNVTLSCEQNLNHDAMYWYRQDPGQGLRLIYYSQIVNDFQKGDIAEGYSVSREKKESFPLTVTSAQKNPTAFYLCASSMGQINTEAFFGQGTRLTVV.